Detailed here is one T cell receptor beta chain. Its antigen remains unidentified. As to treatment: some 20 received Ad26.COV2.S at low or high dose, single or two shots; roughly 5 received placebo; per-sample allocation not given. Collection of samples fell on day 63 after the first vaccine or placebo injection. This entry belongs to a study of Ad26.COV2.S vaccination and SARS-CoV-2 variants. Study information: Ad26.COV2.S shots went into the muscle once or twice, 56 days apart.

Study-wide points: Substantial response breadth was reportedly seen for spike-specific CD8+ and CD4+ T cells after vaccination.

Trimming took 0 bases from V and 5 from J; bases not matched to a gene: 6. Germline lookup yields CDR1 SGHVS and CDR2 FNYEAQ. The CDR3 totals 16 residues. This table comes from immunoSEQ multiplex PCR, and its TCRdb copy is limited to in-frame clones, with some not included. The sample contains 400,000 to 450,000 clones, approximately 92% of which appear only once. This TCR derives from a person aged 18-60 years who received the Ad26.COV2.S COVID-19 vaccine or a placebo. The starting material was peripheral blood, obtained in a trial of Ad26.COV2.S vaccine versus placebo. V and J are TRBV7-6 and TRBJ2-7; TRBD2 matches at 11 bases. The CDR3 protein is CASSLAPATSGDEQYF. The CDR3, as DNA: TGTGCCAGCAGCTTAGCGCCCGCGACTAGCGGGGACGAGCAGTACTTC.